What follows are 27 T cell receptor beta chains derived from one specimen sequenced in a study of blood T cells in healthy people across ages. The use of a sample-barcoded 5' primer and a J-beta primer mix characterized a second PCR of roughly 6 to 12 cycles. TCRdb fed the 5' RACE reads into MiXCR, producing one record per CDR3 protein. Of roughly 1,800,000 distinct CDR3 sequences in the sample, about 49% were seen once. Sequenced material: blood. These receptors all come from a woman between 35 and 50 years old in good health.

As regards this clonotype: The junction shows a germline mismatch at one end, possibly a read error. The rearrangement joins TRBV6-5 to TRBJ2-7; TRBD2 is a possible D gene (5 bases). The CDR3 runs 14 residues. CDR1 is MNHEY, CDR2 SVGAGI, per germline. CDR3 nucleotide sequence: TGTGCCGGCAGTTACTCCCCCGGGGACTACGAGCAGTACTTC. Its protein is CAGSYSPGDYEQYF.

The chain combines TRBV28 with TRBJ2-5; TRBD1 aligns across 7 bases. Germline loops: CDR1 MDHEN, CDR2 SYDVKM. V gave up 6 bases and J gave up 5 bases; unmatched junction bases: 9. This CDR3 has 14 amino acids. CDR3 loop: CASRSDRQGETQYF. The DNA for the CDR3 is TGTGCCAGCAGGTCGGACAGGCAGGGGGAGACCCAGTACTTC.

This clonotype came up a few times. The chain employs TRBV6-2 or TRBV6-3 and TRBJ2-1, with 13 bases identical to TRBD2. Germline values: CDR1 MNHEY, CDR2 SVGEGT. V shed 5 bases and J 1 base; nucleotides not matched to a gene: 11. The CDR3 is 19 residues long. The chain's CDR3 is CASSHTTSGGAPSYNEQFF. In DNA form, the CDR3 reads TGTGCCAGCAGTCACACCACTAGCGGGGGGGCCCCGTCCTACAATGAGCAGTTCTTC.

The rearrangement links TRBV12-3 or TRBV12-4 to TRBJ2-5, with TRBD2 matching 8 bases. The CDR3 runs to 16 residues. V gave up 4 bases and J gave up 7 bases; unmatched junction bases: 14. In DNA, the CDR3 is TGTGCCAGCAGTTACACCCCAGGAGCGGGGGTCCGGACCCAGTACTTC. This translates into CASSYTPGAGVRTQYF.

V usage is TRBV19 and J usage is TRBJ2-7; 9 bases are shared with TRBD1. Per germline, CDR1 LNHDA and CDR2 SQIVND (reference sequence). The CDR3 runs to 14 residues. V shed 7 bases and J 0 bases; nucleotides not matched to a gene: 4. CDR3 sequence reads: CASTLTGGSYEQYF. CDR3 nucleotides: TGTGCCAGTACCCTGACAGGGGGCTCCTACGAGCAGTACTTC.

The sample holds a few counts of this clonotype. Here the CDR3 reads CASSPPGTSGLEQFF. The DNA of the CDR3 is TGTGCCAGCTCACCACCGGGGACTAGCGGGCTTGAGCAGTTCTTC. The chain joins TRBV18 to TRBJ2-1; 12 bases map to TRBD2. Germline V gene sequence: CDR1 KGHSH, CDR2 LQKENI. The CDR3 covers 15 residues. Germline trimming cut 0 bases from V and 9 bases from J; bases unmatched to any gene: 3.

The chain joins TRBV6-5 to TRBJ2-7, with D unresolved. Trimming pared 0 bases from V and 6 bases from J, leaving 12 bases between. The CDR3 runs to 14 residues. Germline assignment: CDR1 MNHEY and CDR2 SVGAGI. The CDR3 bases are TGTGCCAGCAGTTACTCCCCTAGTTTTACCGAGCAGTACTTC. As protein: CASSYSPSFTEQYF.

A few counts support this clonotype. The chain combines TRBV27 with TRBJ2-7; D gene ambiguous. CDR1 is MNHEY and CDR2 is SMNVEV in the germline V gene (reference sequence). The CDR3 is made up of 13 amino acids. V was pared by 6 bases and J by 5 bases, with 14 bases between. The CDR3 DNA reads TGTGCCAGCAGCGTGGGTCTTCCTAACGAGCAGTACTTC. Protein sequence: CASSVGLPNEQYF.

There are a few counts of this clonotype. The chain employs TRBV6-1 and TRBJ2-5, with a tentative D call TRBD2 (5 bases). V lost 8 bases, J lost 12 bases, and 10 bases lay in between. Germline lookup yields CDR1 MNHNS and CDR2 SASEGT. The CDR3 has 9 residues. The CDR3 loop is CASESGKYF. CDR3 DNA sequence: TGTGCCAGCGAATCGGGGAAGTACTTC.

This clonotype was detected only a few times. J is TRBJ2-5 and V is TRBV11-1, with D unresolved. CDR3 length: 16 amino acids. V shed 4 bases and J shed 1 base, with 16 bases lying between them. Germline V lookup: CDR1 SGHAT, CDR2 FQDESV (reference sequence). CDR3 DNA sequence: TGTGCCAGCAGCTCCAGTATTGAGACGATCCAAGAGACCCAGTACTTC. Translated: CASSSSIETIQETQYF.

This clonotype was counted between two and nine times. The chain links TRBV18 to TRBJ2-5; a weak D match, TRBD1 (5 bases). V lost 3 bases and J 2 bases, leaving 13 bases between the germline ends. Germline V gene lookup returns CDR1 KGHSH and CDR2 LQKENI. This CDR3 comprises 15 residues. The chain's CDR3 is CASSPRQLEQETQYF. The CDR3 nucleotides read TGTGCCAGCTCACCGAGACAGCTGGAACAAGAGACCCAGTACTTC.

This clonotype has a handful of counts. CDR3 sequence reads: CASSFWGGGRYNEQFF. The CDR3 coding sequence is TGTGCCAGCAGCTTCTGGGGCGGGGGCCGCTACAATGAGCAGTTCTTC. The chain joins TRBV7-2 to TRBJ2-1; possible D gene TRBD2, 7 bases. Per the germline V gene, CDR1 is SGHTA and CDR2 is FQGNSA. Trimming removed 3 bases from V and 3 bases from J, with 15 bases in between. This CDR3 is built from 16 residues.

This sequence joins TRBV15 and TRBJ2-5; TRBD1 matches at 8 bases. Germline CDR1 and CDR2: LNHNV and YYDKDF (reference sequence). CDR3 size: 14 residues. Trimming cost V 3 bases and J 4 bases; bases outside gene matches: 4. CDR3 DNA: TGTGCCACCAGCAGGGGCAGGGGGCTAGAGACCCAGTACTTC. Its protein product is CATSRGRGLETQYF. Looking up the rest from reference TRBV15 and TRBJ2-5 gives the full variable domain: DAMVIQNPRYQVTQFGKPVTLSCSQTLNHNVMYWYQQKSSQAPKLLFHYYDKDFNNEADTPDNFQSRRPNTSFCFLDIRSPGLGDTAMYLCATSRGRGLETQYFGPGTRLLVL.

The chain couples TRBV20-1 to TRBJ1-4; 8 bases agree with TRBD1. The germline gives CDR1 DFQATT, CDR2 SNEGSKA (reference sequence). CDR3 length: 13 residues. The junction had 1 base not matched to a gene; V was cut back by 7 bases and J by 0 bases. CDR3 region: CSGQGTTNEKLFF. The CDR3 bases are TGCAGTGGACAGGGGACAACTAATGAAAAACTGTTTTTT.

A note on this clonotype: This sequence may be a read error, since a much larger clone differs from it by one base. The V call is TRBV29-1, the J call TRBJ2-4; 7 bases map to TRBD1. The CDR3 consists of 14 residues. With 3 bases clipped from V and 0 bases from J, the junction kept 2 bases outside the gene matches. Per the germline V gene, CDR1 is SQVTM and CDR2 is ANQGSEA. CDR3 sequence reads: CSVEGDRAKNIQYF. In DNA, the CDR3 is TGCAGCGTTGAGGGGGACAGAGCCAAAAACATTCAGTACTTC. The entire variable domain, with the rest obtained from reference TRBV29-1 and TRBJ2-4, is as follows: SAVISQKPSRDICQRGTSLTIQCQVDSQVTMMFWYRQQPGQSLTLIATANQGSEATYESGFVIDKFPISRPNLTFSTLTVSNMSPEDSSIYLCSVEGDRAKNIQYFGAGTRLSVL.

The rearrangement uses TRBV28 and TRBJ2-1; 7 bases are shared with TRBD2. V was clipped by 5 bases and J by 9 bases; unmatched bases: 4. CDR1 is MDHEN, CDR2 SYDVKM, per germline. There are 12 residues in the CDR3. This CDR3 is CASSLLAVEQFF. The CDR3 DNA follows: TGTGCCAGCAGTCTCCTAGCGGTTGAGCAGTTCTTC.

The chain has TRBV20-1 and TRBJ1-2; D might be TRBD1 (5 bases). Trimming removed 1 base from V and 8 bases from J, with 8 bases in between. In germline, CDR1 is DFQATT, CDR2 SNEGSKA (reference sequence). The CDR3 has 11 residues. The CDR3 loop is CSARAQGGYTF. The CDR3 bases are TGCAGTGCTAGAGCCCAGGGCGGCTACACCTTC.

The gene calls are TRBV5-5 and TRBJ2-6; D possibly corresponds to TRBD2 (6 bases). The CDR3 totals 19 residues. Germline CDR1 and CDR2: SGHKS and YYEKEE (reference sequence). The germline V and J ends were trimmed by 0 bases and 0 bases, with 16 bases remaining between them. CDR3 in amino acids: CASSLVSGDLGSGANVLTF. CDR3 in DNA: TGTGCCAGCAGCTTGGTTTCGGGGGACTTAGGCTCTGGGGCCAACGTCCTGACTTTC.

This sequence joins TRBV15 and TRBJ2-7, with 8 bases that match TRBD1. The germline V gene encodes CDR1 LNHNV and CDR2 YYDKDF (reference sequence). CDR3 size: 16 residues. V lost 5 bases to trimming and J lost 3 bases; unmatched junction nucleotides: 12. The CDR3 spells CATSLRNRGEIYEQYF. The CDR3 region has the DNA TGTGCCACCAGCTTACGGAACAGGGGGGAAATCTACGAGCAGTACTTC.

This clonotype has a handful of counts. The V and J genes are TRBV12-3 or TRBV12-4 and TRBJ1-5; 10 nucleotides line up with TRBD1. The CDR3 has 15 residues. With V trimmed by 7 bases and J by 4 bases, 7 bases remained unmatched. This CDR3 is CASTVRDRGNQPQHF. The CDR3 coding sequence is TGTGCCAGCACCGTGAGGGACAGGGGTAATCAGCCCCAGCATTTT.

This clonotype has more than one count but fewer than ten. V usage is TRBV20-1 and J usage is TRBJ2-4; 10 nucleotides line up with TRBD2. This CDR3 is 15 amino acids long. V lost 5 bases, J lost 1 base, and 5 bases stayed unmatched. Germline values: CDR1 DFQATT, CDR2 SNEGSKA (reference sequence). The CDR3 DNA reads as TGCAGTGCTTCTAATAGCGGGGGGGCCAAAAACATTCAGTACTTC. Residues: CSASNSGGAKNIQYF.

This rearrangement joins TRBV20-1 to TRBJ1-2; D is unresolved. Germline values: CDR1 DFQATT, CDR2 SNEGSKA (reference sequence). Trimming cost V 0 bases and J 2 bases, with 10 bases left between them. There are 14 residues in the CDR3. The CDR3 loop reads CSAREWEENYGYTF. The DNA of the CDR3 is TGCAGTGCTAGAGAGTGGGAGGAGAACTATGGCTACACCTTC.

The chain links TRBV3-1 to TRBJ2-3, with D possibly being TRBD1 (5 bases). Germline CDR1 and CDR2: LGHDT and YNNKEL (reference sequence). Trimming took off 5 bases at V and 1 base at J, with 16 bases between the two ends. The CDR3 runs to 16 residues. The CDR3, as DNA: TGTGCCAGCAGCTTATACAGGACCGAACGCACAGATACGCAGTATTTT. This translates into CASSLYRTERTDTQYF.

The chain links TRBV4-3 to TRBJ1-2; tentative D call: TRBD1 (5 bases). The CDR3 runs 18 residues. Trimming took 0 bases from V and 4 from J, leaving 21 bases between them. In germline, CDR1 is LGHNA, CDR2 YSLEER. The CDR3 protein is CASSQESAGGEVLYGYTF. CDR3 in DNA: TGCGCCAGCAGCCAAGAATCTGCCGGGGGAGAGGTTCTCTATGGCTACACCTTC.

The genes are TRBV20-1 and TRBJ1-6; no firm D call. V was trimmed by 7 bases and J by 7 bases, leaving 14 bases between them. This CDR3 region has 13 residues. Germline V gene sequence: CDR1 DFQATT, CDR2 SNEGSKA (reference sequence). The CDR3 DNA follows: TGCAGTGTCGCAAGGACGTCGAATTCACCCCTCCACTTT. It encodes CSVARTSNSPLHF.

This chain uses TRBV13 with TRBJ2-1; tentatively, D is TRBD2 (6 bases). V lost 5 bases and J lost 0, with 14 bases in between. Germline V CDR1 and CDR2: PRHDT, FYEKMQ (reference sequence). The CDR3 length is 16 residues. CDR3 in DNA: TGTGCCAGCAGCCCCAGGGAGGTCAGCTCCTACAATGAGCAGTTCTTC. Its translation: CASSPREVSSYNEQFF. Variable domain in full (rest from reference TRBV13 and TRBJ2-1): AAGVIQSPRHLIKEKRETATLKCYPIPRHDTVYWYQQGPGQDPQFLISFYEKMQSDKGSIPDRFSAQQFSDYHSELNMSSLELGDSALYFCASSPREVSSYNEQFFGPGTRLTVL.

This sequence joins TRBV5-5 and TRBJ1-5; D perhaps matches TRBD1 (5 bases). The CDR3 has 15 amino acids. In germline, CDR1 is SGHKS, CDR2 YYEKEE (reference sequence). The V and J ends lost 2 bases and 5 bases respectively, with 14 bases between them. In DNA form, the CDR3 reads TGTGCCAGCAGCTTAGTCCCGGGGCTCGATCAGCCCCAGCATTTT. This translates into CASSLVPGLDQPQHF.